This T cell receptor beta chain derives from a study of blood T cell repertoires in COVID-19. Whole-study context: Acute and convalescent COVID-19 specimens originated in the United States, Italy and Spain. T cells, B-cell-depleted T cells, or PBMCs supplied cDNA or gDNA.

The V and J ends lost 6 bases and 7 bases respectively, with 13 bases between them. This CDR3 comprises 14 residues. Germline V lookup: CDR1 MGHRA, CDR2 YSYEKL. Per the study methods: Reference gene primers were amplified, and this amplification served to estimate nucleated cell counts. The method was immunoSEQ multiplex PCR; TCRdb's version includes in-frame clones alone and lacks a portion of them. D and trimming were read from the DNA, whereas the V and J calls and clone size are those reported in that table. The sample yields some 300,000 clones, roughly 86% seen once. The chain joins TRBV4-1 to TRBJ1-6; perhaps TRBD1 as D (5 bases). The sample consisted of PBMCs or T cells enriched from blood (not recorded which). This receptor was obtained from a woman in her twenties or thirties who had recovered from COVID-19. In nucleotides, the CDR3 is TGCGCCAGCAGAGAGGGACTGGGGAATTCACCCCTCCACTTT. Protein sequence: CASREGLGNSPLHF.